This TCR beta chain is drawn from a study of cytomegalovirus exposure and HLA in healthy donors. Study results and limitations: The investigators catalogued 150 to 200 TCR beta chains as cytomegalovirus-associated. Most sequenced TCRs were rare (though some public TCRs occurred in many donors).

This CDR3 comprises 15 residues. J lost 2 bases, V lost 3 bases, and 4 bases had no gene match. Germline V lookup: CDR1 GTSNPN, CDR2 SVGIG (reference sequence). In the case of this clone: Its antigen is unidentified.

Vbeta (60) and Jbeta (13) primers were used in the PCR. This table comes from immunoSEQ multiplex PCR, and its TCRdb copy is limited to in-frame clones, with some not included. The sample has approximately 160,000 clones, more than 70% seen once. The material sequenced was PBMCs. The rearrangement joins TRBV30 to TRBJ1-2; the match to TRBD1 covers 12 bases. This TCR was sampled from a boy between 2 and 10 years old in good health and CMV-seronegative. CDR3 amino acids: CAWRRDRGRNYGYTF. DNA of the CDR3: TGTGCCTGGAGGAGGGACAGGGGGCGGAACTATGGCTACACCTTC.